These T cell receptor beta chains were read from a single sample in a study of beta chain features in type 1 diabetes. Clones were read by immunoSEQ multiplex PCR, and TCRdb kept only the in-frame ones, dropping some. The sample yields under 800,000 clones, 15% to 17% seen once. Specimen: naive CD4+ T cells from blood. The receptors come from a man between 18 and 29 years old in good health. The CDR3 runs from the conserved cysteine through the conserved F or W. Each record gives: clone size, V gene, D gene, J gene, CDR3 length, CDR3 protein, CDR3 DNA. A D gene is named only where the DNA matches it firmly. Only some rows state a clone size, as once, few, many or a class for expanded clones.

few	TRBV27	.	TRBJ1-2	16	CASRPTNKGLAYGYTF	TGTGCCAGCAGACCAACGAACAAGGGGCTCGCCTATGGCTACACCTTC
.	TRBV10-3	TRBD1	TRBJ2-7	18	CAISDQSRSGTVIYEQYF	TGTGCCATCAGTGACCAATCTAGGTCCGGGACAGTGATTTACGAGCAGTACTTC
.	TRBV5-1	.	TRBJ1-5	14	CASSEGTPGQPQHF	TGCGCCAGCAGCGAGGGGACCCCGGGTCAGCCCCAGCATTTT
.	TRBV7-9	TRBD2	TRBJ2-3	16	CASSPLGLAGADTQYF	TGTGCCAGCAGTCCATTGGGACTAGCGGGAGCAGATACGCAGTATTTT
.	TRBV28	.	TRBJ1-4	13	CASRDGTNEKLFF	TGTGCCAGCAGGGACGGAACTAATGAAAAACTGTTTTTT
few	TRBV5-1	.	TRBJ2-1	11	CASVDGISKFF	TGCGCCAGCGTAGACGGGATTTCAAAGTTCTTC
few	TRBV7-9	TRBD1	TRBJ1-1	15	CASSLWTGRNTEAFF	TGTGCCAGCAGCTTATGGACAGGGAGGAACACTGAAGCTTTCTTT
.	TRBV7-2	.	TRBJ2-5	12	CASSFFQETQYF	TGTGCCAGCAGCTTCTTCCAAGAGACCCAGTACTTC
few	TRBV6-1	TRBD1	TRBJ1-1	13	CASSGQGQTEAFF	TGTGCCAGCAGTGGACAGGGTCAAACTGAAGCTTTCTTT
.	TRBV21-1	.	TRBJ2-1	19	CASSNPIGTPGYSYNEQFF	TGTGCCAGCAGCAATCCCATCGGGACACCCGGATACTCCTACAATGAGCAGTTCTTC
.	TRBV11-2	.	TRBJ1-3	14	CASSFWGAGNTIYF	TGTGCCAGCAGCTTTTGGGGAGCTGGAAACACCATATATTTT
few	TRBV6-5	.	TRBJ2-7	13	CASSADSTYEQYF	TGTGCCAGCAGTGCCGACAGTACCTACGAGCAGTACTTC
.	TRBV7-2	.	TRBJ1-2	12	CASSALRYGYTF	TGTGCCAGCAGCGCCCTCCGCTATGGCTACACCTTC
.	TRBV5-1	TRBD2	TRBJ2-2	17	CASSLASGRAFTGELFF	TGCGCCAGCAGCTTGGCTTCCGGGAGGGCCTTTACCGGGGAGCTGTTTTTT
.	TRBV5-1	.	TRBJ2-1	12	CASSLVRHEQFF	TGCGCCAGCAGCTTGGTGCGCCATGAGCAGTTCTTC
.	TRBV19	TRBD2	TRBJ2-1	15	CASRSSGRALDEQFF	TGTGCCAGTAGATCGAGCGGGAGGGCCCTCGATGAGCAGTTCTTC
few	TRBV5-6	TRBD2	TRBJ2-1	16	CASSEGLAGPYNEQFF	TGTGCCAGCAGCGAGGGACTAGCGGGTCCCTACAATGAGCAGTTCTTC
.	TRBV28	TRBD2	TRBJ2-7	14	CASSLSGGTYEQYF	TGTGCCAGCAGTTTATCGGGGGGGACCTACGAGCAGTACTTC
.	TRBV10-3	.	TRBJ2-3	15	CAITPFTGRADTQYF	TGTGCCATCACCCCGTTTACAGGGAGGGCAGATACGCAGTATTTT
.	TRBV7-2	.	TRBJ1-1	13	CASSLTRNTEAFF	TGTGCCAGCAGCCTAACTAGAAACACTGAAGCTTTCTTT
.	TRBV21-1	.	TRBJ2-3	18	CASSKVQTSGWSTDTQYF	TGTGCCAGCAGCAAAGTTCAGACTAGCGGATGGAGCACAGATACGCAGTATTTT
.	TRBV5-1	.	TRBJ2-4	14	CASSLEGGKNIQYF	TGCGCCAGCAGCTTGGAAGGGGGCAAAAACATTCAGTACTTC
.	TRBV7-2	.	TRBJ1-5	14	CASSLARYNQPQHF	TGTGCCAGCAGCTTAGCCAGGTACAATCAGCCCCAGCATTTT
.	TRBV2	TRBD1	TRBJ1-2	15	CASRLRTGLGYGYTF	TGTGCCAGCAGACTAAGGACAGGGCTGGGCTATGGCTACACCTTC
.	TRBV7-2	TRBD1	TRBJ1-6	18	CASSPHAAGTGINSPLHF	TGTGCCAGCAGCCCACACGCGGCCGGGACAGGGATTAATTCACCCCTCCACTTT
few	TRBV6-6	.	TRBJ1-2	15	CASSYSSGRDYGYTF	TGTGCCAGCAGTTACTCGAGCGGGAGGGACTATGGCTACACCTTC
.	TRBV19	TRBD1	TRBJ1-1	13	CASKGTVYIEAFF	TGTGCCAGTAAGGGGACAGTCTACATTGAAGCTTTCTTT
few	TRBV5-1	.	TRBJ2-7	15	CASRARTGPDYEQYF	TGCGCCAGCAGGGCTCGAACAGGGCCAGACTACGAGCAGTACTTC
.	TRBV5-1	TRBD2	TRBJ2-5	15	CASSLTSGNKETQYF	TGCGCCAGCAGCTTGACTAGCGGGAACAAAGAGACCCAGTACTTC
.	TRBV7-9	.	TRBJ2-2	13	CAGSTGSTGELFF	TGTGCCGGATCCACAGGGAGCACCGGGGAGCTGTTTTTT
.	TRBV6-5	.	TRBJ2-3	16	CASSYSIGGDEDTQYF	TGTGCCAGCAGTTACTCGATCGGGGGTGATGAAGATACGCAGTATTTT
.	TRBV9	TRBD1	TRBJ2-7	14	CASSVGPGGYEQYF	TGTGCCAGCAGCGTAGGGCCAGGGGGCTACGAGCAGTACTTC
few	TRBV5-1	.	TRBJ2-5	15	CASSLAQQGVETQYF	TGCGCCAGCAGCTTGGCCCAACAGGGAGTAGAGACCCAGTACTTC
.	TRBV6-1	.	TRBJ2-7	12	CASRTFTYEQYF	TGTGCCAGCAGGACTTTTACCTACGAGCAGTACTTC
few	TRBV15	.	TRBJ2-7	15	CATSRGGLKGYEQYF	TGTGCCACCAGCAGAGGGGGTCTTAAGGGCTACGAGCAGTACTTC